The next 15 T cell receptor beta chains were all read from a single sample in a study of shared clonotypes between healthy human individuals. Only in-frame clones appear in the TCRdb table, and some are missing; sequencing was by immunoSEQ multiplex PCR. Of 1.5 million to 2.5 million clones listed, roughly 95% are singletons. Naive CD8 cells were CD45RO-negative, positively selected for CCR7, excluding terminally differentiated effector memory CD45RA+ cells. Sequences were obtained from naive CD8+ T cells sorted from blood. Every receptor here comes from a man younger than 35 in good health.

The V call is TRBV4-3, the J call TRBJ2-3, with TRBD2 identical over 8 bases. CDR1 is LGHNA, CDR2 YSLEER, per germline. The CDR3 runs 15 residues. With V trimmed by 4 bases and J by 8 bases, 11 bases remained unmatched. CDR3 in amino acids: CASSRLAGVPGTQYF. CDR3 bases: TGCGCCAGCAGCCGCCTAGCGGGCGTTCCCGGTACGCAGTATTTT.

This chain links TRBV6-1 with TRBJ1-4; no reliable D call. The V end was cut by 1 base, the J end by 4 bases, with 10 bases between. The length of the CDR3 is 15 residues. Germline V CDR1 and CDR2: MNHNS, SASEGT. CDR3 sequence: CASSEEGSDNEKLFF. CDR3 in DNA: TGTGCCAGCAGTGAAGAAGGGTCAGATAATGAAAAACTGTTTTTT.

The V gene is TRBV10-1, the J gene TRBJ2-3, with D perhaps TRBD2 (5 bases). Germline loops: CDR1 WNHNN, CDR2 SYGVQD (reference sequence). The CDR3 length is 17 residues. The V end lost 5 bases, the J end lost 1 base, and 19 bases lay between the germline ends. DNA of the CDR3: TGCGCCAGCAGTACCGGGCCGGGGAGAATTGGCACAGATACGCAGTATTTT. Its protein product is CASSTGPGRIGTDTQYF.

On this clone: Other DNA variants within this sample encode the same CDR3. The chain uses TRBV27 and TRBJ2-3; D uncertain. CDR1 is MNHEY, CDR2 SMNVEV, per germline (reference sequence). The CDR3 is 14 amino acids. V was shortened by 5 bases and J by 0 bases, with 9 bases between the two germline ends. The CDR3 spells CASSLGGSTDTQYF. CDR3 in DNA: TGTGCCAGCAGTCTTGGCGGAAGCACAGATACGCAGTATTTT.

Points on this clone: Additional DNA sequences in this sample encode the identical CDR3. CDR3 sequence reads: CASRQGSNQPQHF. CDR3 coding DNA: TGTGCCAGTAGACAGGGGAGCAATCAGCCCCAGCATTTT. The V call is TRBV19, the J call TRBJ1-5, with 7 nucleotides matching TRBD1. This CDR3 has 13 amino acids. The germline CDR1 and CDR2 sequences are LNHDA and SQIVND (reference sequence). The J segment lost 1 base and the V segment lost 6 bases, leaving 0 bases of the junction unmatched. Full variable domain (outside the CDR3, taken from reference TRBV19 and TRBJ1-5): DGGITQSPKYLFRKEGQNVTLSCEQNLNHDAMYWYRQDPGQGLRLIYYSQIVNDFQKGDIAEGYSVSREKKESFPLTVTSAQKNPTAFYLCASRQGSNQPQHFGDGTRLSIL.

V and J are TRBV4-1 and TRBJ2-7, with a tentative D call TRBD2 (6 bases). Germline CDR1 is MGHRA and CDR2 is YSYEKL. The length of the CDR3 is 15 residues. V lost 4 bases and J 1 base, leaving 14 bases between the germline ends. The CDR3 DNA follows: TGCGCCAGCAGCCCCCTACCCGGGGGATCCTACGAGCAGTACTTC. The encoded protein is CASSPLPGGSYEQYF.

The chain combines TRBV19 with TRBJ2-7; no clear D gene. V lost 4 bases and J lost 1, with 11 bases in between. CDR1 and CDR2 from the germline V gene are LNHDA and SQIVND (reference sequence). This CDR3 region has 14 residues. CDR3 bases: TGTGCCAGTAGTACCTTCGCCGGTTCCTACGAGCAGTACTTC. Protein sequence: CASSTFAGSYEQYF.

The chain joins TRBV10-3 to TRBJ2-5; TRBD2 aligns across 8 bases. J was trimmed by 2 bases and V by 6 bases; bases with no gene match: 11. Germline CDR1 and CDR2: ENHRY and SYGVKD. The CDR3 has 16 residues. The CDR3 region is CAIRPLLADQQETQYF. CDR3 nucleotides: TGTGCCATCAGGCCCTTACTAGCGGACCAACAAGAGACCCAGTACTTC.

The V call is TRBV28, the J call TRBJ2-7, with 8 bases aligning to TRBD1. V lost 5 bases to trimming and J lost 5 bases; unmatched junction nucleotides: 14. The CDR3 extends over 16 amino acids. The germline V gene encodes CDR1 MDHEN and CDR2 SYDVKM. Written as DNA, the CDR3 is TGTGCCAGCAGTGGAGCCGGGACAGGATTTGCTGACGAGCAGTACTTC. It translates to CASSGAGTGFADEQYF.

Here the CDR3 DNA reads TGCGCCAGCAGCCAAGGCCCAGGGGAAGGTGAAAAACTGTTTTTT. It translates to CASSQGPGEGEKLFF. This rearrangement joins TRBV4-1 to TRBJ1-4; the D gene is possibly TRBD1 (6 bases). Per the germline V gene, CDR1 is MGHRA and CDR2 is YSYEKL. This CDR3 has 15 amino acids. Trimming removed 1 base at V and 7 bases at J, with 13 bases between.

This chain links TRBV4-1 with TRBJ2-3; 13 nucleotides align to TRBD2. V trimming: 2 bases; J trimming: 5 bases; junction bases outside the gene matches: 7. CDR3 length: 17 amino acids. CDR1 is MGHRA, CDR2 YSYEKL, per germline. The CDR3 loop reads CASSQLWTSGSGDTQYF. Written as DNA, the CDR3 is TGCGCCAGCAGCCAACTCTGGACTAGCGGGAGTGGAGATACGCAGTATTTT.

V gene TRBV28 combines with J gene TRBJ1-5; D gene unclear. The V end lost 6 bases, the J end lost 6 bases, and 18 bases lay between the germline ends. The CDR3 contains 15 residues. Germline values: CDR1 MDHEN, CDR2 SYDVKM. The CDR3 coding sequence is TGTGCCAGCAGGCAATACCGGGAAAGCGGTCAGCCCCAGCATTTT. This sequence encodes CASRQYRESGQPQHF.

With regard to this clone: Within the sample, other DNA sequences also encode this same CDR3. The chain carries TRBV19 and TRBJ2-7, with D perhaps TRBD1 (6 bases). Germline V gene sequence: CDR1 LNHDA, CDR2 SQIVND (reference sequence). V dropped 6 bases and J dropped 3 bases, with 9 bases sitting between them. CDR3 size: 12 residues. CDR3 DNA sequence: TGTGCCAGTAGCATACAGGGCTACGAGCAGTACTTC. Its translation is CASSIQGYEQYF.

This chain joins TRBV10-3 and TRBJ1-4, with D possibly TRBD1 on 5 matching bases. Germline loops: CDR1 ENHRY, CDR2 SYGVKD. Trimming removed 6 bases from V and 4 bases from J, with 9 bases in between. The CDR3 consists of 13 residues. The CDR3 is CAIRAGGNEKLFF. The CDR3 DNA reads as TGTGCCATCAGGGCGGGGGGTAATGAAAAACTGTTTTTT.

The chain carries TRBV19 and TRBJ2-5; D gene unclear. V shed 3 bases and J shed 0 bases, with 8 bases lying between them. The CDR3 length is 14 residues. From germline, CDR1 is LNHDA and CDR2 SQIVND (reference sequence). In nucleotides, the CDR3 is TGTGCCAGTAGTATGAGGTGGGACCAAGAGACCCAGTACTTC. Its protein product is CASSMRWDQETQYF.